Following are 21 T cell receptor beta chains from one sample sequenced in a study of identical twins. TCRdb re-derived calls from the 5' RACE reads in MiXCR, one entry per CDR3 protein. The sample consists of about 530,000 distinct CDR3 sequences, about a fifth of them appearing once. Separately, the same data were catalogued under a study of yellow fever vaccine responses in identical twins.

The sequenced sample was CD4+ T cells sorted from blood. The receptors stem from a woman between 18 and 29 years old in good health.

This clonotype was seen a handful of times. The V gene is TRBV2, the J gene TRBJ2-1, with a possible D match to TRBD1 (7 bases). The CDR3 consists of 11 residues. Germline V gene lookup returns CDR1 SNHLY and CDR2 FYNNEI. V shed 10 bases and J shed 9 bases, with 13 bases lying between them. CDR3 residues: CATRRDSEQFF. The CDR3 DNA follows: TGTGCCACCCGGCGGGACAGTGAGCAGTTCTTC.

This clonotype occurred a few times. This chain uses TRBV29-1 with TRBJ1-1; 7 bases align to TRBD1. Losses at the gene ends were 8 bases for V and 2 bases for J; bases not matched to a gene: 8. CDR1 is SQVTM and CDR2 is ANQGSEA in the germline V gene. The CDR3 is made up of 13 amino acids. The CDR3, as DNA: TGCAGCTCGAGGGGGACAGCTAACACTGAAGCTTTCTTT. Its protein product is CSSRGTANTEAFF.

The sample holds many counts of this clonotype. This rearrangement joins TRBV5-1 to TRBJ2-5; 8 bases are shared with TRBD1. The J segment lost 5 bases and the V segment lost 6 bases, leaving 15 bases of the junction unmatched. CDR3 length: 16 residues. The germline gives CDR1 SGHRS, CDR2 YFSETQ. Here the CDR3 DNA reads TGCGCCAGCACCAGCTTAGGATCGGACAGGGTGGAGACCCAGTACTTC. As protein: CASTSLGSDRVETQYF.

A few counts support this clonotype. The chain joins TRBV12-3 or TRBV12-4 to TRBJ2-1; D possibly matches TRBD1 or TRBD2 (5 bases each). V dropped 7 bases and J dropped 3 bases, with 13 bases sitting between them. CDR3 length equals 14 residues. The CDR3 coding sequence is TGTGCCAGCACCGGGGAGCAGGGCTACAATGAGCAGTTCTTC. As protein: CASTGEQGYNEQFF.

The chain employs TRBV5-1 and TRBJ2-1; D not resolved. V was cut by 1 base and J by 6 bases, with 11 bases left in between. This CDR3 is built from 14 residues. The germline CDR1 and CDR2 sequences are SGHRS and YFSETQ. The CDR3 DNA sequence: TGCGCCAGCAGCTTGTTACGGACGGTCAATGAGCAGTTCTTC. Amino acid sequence: CASSLLRTVNEQFF.

This rearrangement joins TRBV12-3 or TRBV12-4 to TRBJ1-1; 7 bases align to TRBD1. The V gene end was trimmed by 6 bases and the J gene end by 1 base; junction bases not matched to a gene: 2. CDR3 length equals 13 residues. This CDR3 is CASRQGENTEAFF. The CDR3 nucleotides are TGTGCCAGCAGGCAGGGGGAGAACACTGAAGCTTTCTTT.

This chain uses TRBV5-1 with TRBJ2-1, with 8 bases lining up with TRBD2. Trimming removed 0 bases from V and 4 bases from J; junction bases left unmatched: 3. Per the germline V gene, CDR1 is SGHRS and CDR2 is YFSETQ. The CDR3 is made up of 15 amino acids. Here the CDR3 reads CASSLATSAYNEQFF. Written as DNA, the CDR3 is TGCGCCAGCAGCTTGGCGACTAGCGCGTACAATGAGCAGTTCTTC. The full variable domain, in which reference TRBV5-1 and TRBJ2-1 provide the parts outside the CDR3, is KAGVTQTPRYLIKTRGQQVTLSCSPISGHRSVSWYQQTPGQGLQFLFEYFSETQRNKGNFPGRFSGRQFSNSRSEMNVSTLELGDSALYLCASSLATSAYNEQFFGPGTRLTVL.

A few counts support this clonotype. V usage is TRBV27 and J usage is TRBJ1-1; the match to TRBD1 covers 7 bases. The CDR3 runs to 14 residues. Unmatched junction bases numbered 6, after V lost 4 bases and J lost 4 bases. The germline gives CDR1 MNHEY, CDR2 SMNVEV (reference sequence). The CDR3 bases are TGTGCCAGCAGTTCTACAGGGGTGGGCACTGAAGCTTTCTTT. This encodes CASSSTGVGTEAFF.

This clonotype was detected only a few times. This chain uses TRBV3-1 with TRBJ2-2; tentative D call: TRBD2 (6 bases). Germline CDR1 and CDR2: LGHDT and YNNKEL (reference sequence). Trimming pared 4 bases from V and 3 bases from J, leaving 9 bases between. The CDR3 length is 14 residues. The CDR3 DNA follows: TGTGCCAGCAGCCCCGGCGGGGACACCGGGGAGCTGTTTTTT. Translated: CASSPGGDTGELFF.

A few counts support this clonotype. The chain has TRBV20-1 and TRBJ2-5; TRBD1 is a possible D gene (6 bases). Germline V gene lookup returns CDR1 DFQATT and CDR2 SNEGSKA (reference sequence). The CDR3 sequence is 13 residues long. Trimming removed 6 bases at V and 5 bases at J, with 16 bases between. CDR3 DNA sequence: TGCAGTGCCAACGACAGGTCGGGCGAGACCCAGTACTTC. Its translation: CSANDRSGETQYF.

J is TRBJ2-5 and V is TRBV6-1; possibly TRBD2 for D (5 bases). V lost 7 bases and J lost 1, with 16 bases in between. CDR1 is MNHNS and CDR2 is SASEGT in the germline V gene. This CDR3 has 15 amino acids. CDR3 sequence reads: CASKSGGLIQETQYF. The CDR3 DNA follows: TGTGCCAGCAAGAGTGGCGGGCTAATCCAAGAGACCCAGTACTTC.

The V gene is TRBV4-1, the J gene TRBJ2-3, with TRBD1 matching over 7 bases. V shed 0 bases, J shed 4 bases, and the junction held 7 bases outside the gene matches. Germline V gives CDR1 MGHRA, CDR2 YSYEKL. The CDR3 extends over 16 amino acids. CDR3 region: CASSQDRQGSSDTQYF. Written as DNA, the CDR3 is TGCGCCAGCAGCCAAGATAGACAGGGTAGTTCAGATACGCAGTATTTT.

Only a few counts were recorded for this clonotype. This CDR3 reads CASSESGGEQYF. The CDR3 DNA sequence: TGCGCCAGCAGTGAGTCGGGAGGCGAGCAGTACTTC. The chain has TRBV10-2 and TRBJ2-7, with D possibly TRBD2 on 6 matching bases. This CDR3 is 12 amino acids long. Trimming took 0 bases from V and 6 from J, leaving 6 bases between them. CDR1 WSHSY and CDR2 SAAADI come from the germline V gene.

The chain recombines TRBV6-1 with TRBJ2-7, with 7 bases lining up with TRBD2. This CDR3 contains 16 residues. J was trimmed by 0 bases and V by 6 bases; bases with no gene match: 11. Germline V gives CDR1 MNHNS, CDR2 SASEGT. CDR3 sequence reads: CASSRLSGPNSYEQYF. The CDR3 DNA sequence: TGTGCCAGCAGCCGGCTTAGCGGGCCTAACTCCTACGAGCAGTACTTC.

This clonotype was observed a few times. The chain employs TRBV20-1 and TRBJ2-1; D could derive from TRBD1 or TRBD2 (5 bases each). In germline, CDR1 is DFQATT, CDR2 SNEGSKA (reference sequence). This CDR3 is 16 amino acids long. Deletions cut 4 bases from V and 0 bases from J, with 16 bases between. In DNA, the CDR3 is TGCAGTGCTAAATCCGGGATAGACAGCTCCTACAATGAGCAGTTCTTC. It yields the protein CSAKSGIDSSYNEQFF.

V gene TRBV7-2 combines with J gene TRBJ2-5; 11 bases are a match to TRBD1. The CDR3 loop spans 15 amino acids. In germline, CDR1 is SGHTA, CDR2 FQGNSA. Trimming at V came to 5 bases and at J to 5 bases, leaving 7 bases not matched to a gene. This CDR3 is CASSARTGGLETQYF. In nucleotides, the CDR3 is TGTGCCAGCAGCGCCCGGACAGGGGGCCTTGAGACCCAGTACTTC.

The chain is built from TRBV7-9 and TRBJ2-1; tentatively, D is TRBD1 or TRBD2 (5 bases each). Per the germline V gene, CDR1 is SEHNR and CDR2 is FQNEAQ (reference sequence). This CDR3 region has 14 residues. The V and J ends lost 2 bases and 9 bases respectively, with 14 bases between them. DNA for the CDR3: TGTGCCAGCAGCTTATTACGGGATGGGGGTGAGCAGTTCTTC. The encoded protein is CASSLLRDGGEQFF.

This clonotype was counted between two and nine times. The chain employs TRBV7-9 and TRBJ2-5, with D possibly matching TRBD1 (5 bases). The CDR3 runs 15 residues. Germline V gene data show CDR1 as SEHNR and CDR2 as FQNEAQ (reference sequence). The V and J ends lost 0 bases and 2 bases respectively, with 10 bases between them. CDR3 nucleotides: TGTGCCAGCAGCTTAGCCTCGACAGCACAAGAGACCCAGTACTTC. Its protein is CASSLASTAQETQYF.

V and J are TRBV1 and TRBJ2-1; the table names TRBD2, a call not compared with the DNA. TRBV1 is annotated as a pseudogene. The CDR3 runs to 16 residues. The CDR3 here is CTSSLTLAGGYNEQFF. The CDR3 bases are TGCACCAGCAGCCTAACCCTAGCGGGAGGGTACAATGAGCAGTTCTTC.

The table lists this clonotype with a few counts. CDR3 nucleotide sequence: TGCAGTGCTAGTACGGGGACTAACTATGGCTACACCTTC. Residues: CSASTGTNYGYTF. The rearrangement joins TRBV20-1 to TRBJ1-2; no firm D call. CDR1 is DFQATT, CDR2 SNEGSKA, per germline (reference sequence). V was cut by 3 bases and J by 0 bases, with 8 bases left in between. The CDR3 is made up of 13 amino acids.

This clonotype was counted a few times. The chain carries TRBV11-3 and TRBJ1-5; perhaps TRBD1 as D (6 bases). CDR1 and CDR2 (germline): SGHNT, YENEEA. The germline V and J ends were trimmed by 3 bases and 5 bases, with 8 bases remaining between them. The CDR3 covers 13 residues. CDR3: CASSFNRDQPQHF. The DNA of the CDR3 is TGTGCCAGCAGCTTCAACAGGGATCAGCCCCAGCATTTT.